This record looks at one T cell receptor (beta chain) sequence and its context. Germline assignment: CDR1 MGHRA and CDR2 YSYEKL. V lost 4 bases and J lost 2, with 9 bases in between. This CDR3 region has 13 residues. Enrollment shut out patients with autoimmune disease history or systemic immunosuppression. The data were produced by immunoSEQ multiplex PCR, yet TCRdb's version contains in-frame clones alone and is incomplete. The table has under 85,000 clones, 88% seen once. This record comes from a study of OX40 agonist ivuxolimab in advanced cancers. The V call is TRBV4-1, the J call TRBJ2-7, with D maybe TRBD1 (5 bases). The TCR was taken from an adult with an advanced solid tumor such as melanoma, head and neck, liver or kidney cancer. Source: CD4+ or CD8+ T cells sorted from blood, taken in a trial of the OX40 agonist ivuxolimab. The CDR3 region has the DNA TGCGCCAGCAGCCTTGACAGAGCCTACGAGCAGTACTTC. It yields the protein CASSLDRAYEQYF.